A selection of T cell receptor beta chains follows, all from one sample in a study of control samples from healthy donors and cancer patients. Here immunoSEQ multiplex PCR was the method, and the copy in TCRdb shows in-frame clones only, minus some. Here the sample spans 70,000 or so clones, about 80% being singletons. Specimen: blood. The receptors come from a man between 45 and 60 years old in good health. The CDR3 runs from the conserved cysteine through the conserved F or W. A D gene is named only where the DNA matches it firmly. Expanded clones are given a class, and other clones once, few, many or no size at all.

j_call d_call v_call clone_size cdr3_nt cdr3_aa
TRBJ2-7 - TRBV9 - TGTGCCAGCAGCGTCTCCCCCGACACGGGATCCGAGCAGTACTTC CASSVSPDTGSEQYF
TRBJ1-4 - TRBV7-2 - TGTGCCAGCACACTACAGGGCTCGGGGGATGAAAAACTGTTTTTT CASTLQGSGDEKLFF
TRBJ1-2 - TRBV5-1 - TGCGCCAGCAGCTTGGGGGAAACTAACTATGGCTACACCTTC CASSLGETNYGYTF
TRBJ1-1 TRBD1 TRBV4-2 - TGTGCCAGCAGCCAAGCGACAGGGGTGAACACTGAAGCTTTCTTT CASSQATGVNTEAFF
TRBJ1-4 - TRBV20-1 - TGCAGTGCTAGTCAGGGGTACTCGGGCGAAAAACTGTTTTTT CSASQGYSGEKLFF
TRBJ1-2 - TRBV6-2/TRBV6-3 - TGTGCCAGCAGTTACGCGAGCCGACCACCCTATGGCTACACCTTC CASSYASRPPYGYTF
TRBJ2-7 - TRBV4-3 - TGCGCCAGCAGCCAAGGAGTAGCGACCTCCTACGAGCAGTACTTC CASSQGVATSYEQYF
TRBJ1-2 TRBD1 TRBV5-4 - TGTGCCAGCAGCCTACAGGGGGCCACCATCCACGGCTACACCTTC CASSLQGATIHGYTF
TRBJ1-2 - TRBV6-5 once TGTGCCAGCAGTTACGGGGGGGGTAACTATGGCTACACCTTC CASSYGGGNYGYTF
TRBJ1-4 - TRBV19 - TGTGCCAGTAGTATTGCGGGGCGGCGTGAAAAACTGTTTTTT CASSIAGRREKLFF
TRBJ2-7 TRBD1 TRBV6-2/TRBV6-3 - TGTGCCAGCAGTTATCGGCGGGGGACAGGGACCGAGCAGTACTTC CASSYRRGTGTEQYF
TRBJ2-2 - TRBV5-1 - TGCGCCAGCAGCTTGCGGCGAGGGGTGCCTACGAACACCGGGGAGCTGTTTTTT CASSLRRGVPTNTGELFF
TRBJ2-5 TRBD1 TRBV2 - TGTGCCAGCAGTGAAGGCAGGGGGCTGAGGGAGACCCAGTACTTC CASSEGRGLRETQYF
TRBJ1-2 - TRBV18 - TGTGCCAGCTCACCAGGGCAGCATGGCTACACCTTC CASSPGQHGYTF
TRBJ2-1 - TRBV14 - TGTGCCAGCAGCCCAACGAGGGTTGAGCAGTTCTTC CASSPTRVEQFF
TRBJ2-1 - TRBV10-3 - TGTGCCATCAGTGAGTGGAGTAATGAGCAGTTCTTC CAISEWSNEQFF
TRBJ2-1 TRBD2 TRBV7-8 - TGTGCCAGCAGCCGCACCACGGGACTAGCGGGAGACCGAGAGCAGTTCTTC CASSRTTGLAGDREQFF
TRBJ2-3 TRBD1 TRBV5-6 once TGTGCCAGCAGCCGGGGACAGGGGGCAGATACGCAGTATTTT CASSRGQGADTQYF
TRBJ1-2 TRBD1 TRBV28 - TGTGCCAGCAGTTTACCCGGACAGGGGCGCGGCTACACCTTC CASSLPGQGRGYTF
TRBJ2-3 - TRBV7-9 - TGTGCCAGCAGCCCCGGCACAGATACGCAGTATTTT CASSPGTDTQYF
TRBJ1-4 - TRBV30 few TGTGCCTGGACGACACAGCATAATGAAAAACTGTTTTTT CAWTTQHNEKLFF
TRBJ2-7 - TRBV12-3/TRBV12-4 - TGTGCCAGCAGTTCCCGCCAGTACGAGCAGTACTTC CASSSRQYEQYF
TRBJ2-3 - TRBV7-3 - TGTGCCAGCAGCTTAACACCGGACAGAGGCACAGATACGCAGTATTTT CASSLTPDRGTDTQYF
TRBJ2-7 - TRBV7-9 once TGTGCCAGCAGCTTAGGGGTGACAGCTACCTACGAGCAGTACTTC CASSLGVTATYEQYF
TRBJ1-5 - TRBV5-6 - TGTGCCAGCAGCCAATATAGCAATCAGCCCCAGCATTTT CASSQYSNQPQHF
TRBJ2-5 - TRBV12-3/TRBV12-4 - TGTGCCAGCAGTTTTTCAGGAGAGACCCAGTACTTC CASSFSGETQYF
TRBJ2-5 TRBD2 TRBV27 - TGTGCCAGCACCCCCGTGGCGGCTAGCGGGGCTCAAGAGACCCAGTACTTC CASTPVAASGAQETQYF
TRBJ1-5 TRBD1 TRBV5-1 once TGCGCCAGCAGTTTGACCGGGACAGGGACAAATCAGCCCCAGCATTTT CASSLTGTGTNQPQHF